The sequence of this T cell receptor beta chain was determined in a study of OX40 agonist ivuxolimab in advanced cancers. Germline V gene lookup returns CDR1 SGDLS and CDR2 YYNGEE. Trimming cost V 0 bases and J 5 bases, with 16 bases left between them. The CDR3 has 16 amino acids. Profiling relied on immunoSEQ multiplex PCR, and the TCRdb table lists in-frame clones only, not all of them. The data hold roughly 80,000 clones, with around four fifths observed a single time. About this clone itself: Its cognate antigen is unknown.

Study-wide findings and caveats: By week 6 at 0.1 to 3.0 mg/kg, blood CD4+ and CD8+ T cells had expanded clonally.

The V and J genes are TRBV9 and TRBJ2-3, with a weak D call TRBD2 (6 bases). Material: CD4+ or CD8+ T cells sorted from blood, obtained in a trial of the OX40 agonist ivuxolimab. The source is an adult with an advanced solid tumor such as melanoma, head and neck, liver or kidney cancer. The CDR3 protein is CASSVDGDPSVDTQYF. The CDR3 region has the DNA TGTGCCAGCAGCGTAGATGGGGATCCTAGCGTAGATACGCAGTATTTT.